This T cell receptor beta chain was recorded in a study of T-cell memory formation after mild COVID-19. Whole-study findings and limits: Contracting clones from day 15 to 85 had balanced CD4/CD8; later expanders favoured CD4+. Day 37-peaking second-wave clones had unconfirmed SARS-CoV-2 specificity. Mostly located in CM and EM were contracting CD4+ clones, with contracting CD8+ clones located in EMRA.

TCRdb re-analysed the 5' RACE reads in MiXCR, keeping a single row per CDR3 protein. The sample lists more than 300,000 distinct CDR3 sequences, roughly 15% occurring once. Germline CDR1 MGHRA, CDR2 YSYEKL. The CDR3 length is 14 residues. The V gene lost 4 bases and the J gene lost 2 bases, with 11 bases spanning the gap. As concerns this clonotype: The antigen is unknown.

The chain is built from TRBV4-1 and TRBJ2-5; D gene unclear. The clonotype was recovered from a man in his late teens or twenties who had mild COVID-19 (a few samples of this study predate the infection). Cell type and time point are not known. Sequences were obtained from PBMCs or a T cell subset sorted from them (not recorded which). The CDR3 DNA is TGCGCCAGCAGCCTGACGGTGAAGCAAGAGACCCAGTACTTC. It translates to CASSLTVKQETQYF.